This TCR beta chain appears in the sequencing data of a study of T cell responses to AZD1222 COVID-19 vaccine. Findings and limits, study-wide: Close to half of spike-specific TCRs reportedly recognize unmutated variant regions. Recipients of AZD1222 seropositive at baseline numbered only 5 or 6. Mostly white British, mostly female donors; authors suggested clonal diversity may be underestimated.

About this clone itself: What it binds is unknown.

V shed 4 bases and J shed 8 bases, with 20 bases lying between them. The CDR3 spans 16 residues. Germline CDR1 reads KGHDR; CDR2 reads SFDVKD. Assay: immunoSEQ multiplex PCR; the TCRdb copy retains only in-frame clones and omits some. Counted here are 110,000 to 150,000 clones, 85% to 95% occurring once; the ten biggest clones make up roughly 12%. The material sequenced was peripheral blood, taken after recovery from COVID-19. This sequence joins TRBV24-1 and TRBJ2-1; D is perhaps TRBD1 (5 bases). The origin of this receptor is an adult who had recovered from COVID-19. The CDR3 spells CATSEIDRAGVYEQFF. In DNA, the CDR3 is TGTGCCACCAGTGAAATCGACAGAGCCGGCGTTTATGAGCAGTTCTTC.